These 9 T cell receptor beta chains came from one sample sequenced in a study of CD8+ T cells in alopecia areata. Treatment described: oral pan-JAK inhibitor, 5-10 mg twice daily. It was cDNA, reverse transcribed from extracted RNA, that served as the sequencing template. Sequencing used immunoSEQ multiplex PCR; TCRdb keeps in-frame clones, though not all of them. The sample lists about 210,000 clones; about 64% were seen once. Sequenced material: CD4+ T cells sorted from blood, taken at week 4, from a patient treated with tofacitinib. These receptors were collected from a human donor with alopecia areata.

The CDR3 region is CSARGDNEQYF. The DNA for the CDR3 is TGCAGTGCTAGAGGCGATAACGAGCAGTACTTC. The chain is built from TRBV20-1 and TRBJ2-7, with unresolved D. This CDR3 region has 11 residues. CDR1 DFQATT and CDR2 SNEGSKA come from the germline V gene (reference sequence). Trimming left V 1 base short and J 5 bases short, with 6 bases between.

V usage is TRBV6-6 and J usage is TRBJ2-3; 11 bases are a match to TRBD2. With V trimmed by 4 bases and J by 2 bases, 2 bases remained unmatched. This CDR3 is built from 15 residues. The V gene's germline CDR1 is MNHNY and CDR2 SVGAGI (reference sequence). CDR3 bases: TGTGCCAGCAGTTTGACTAGCGGGGACACAGATACGCAGTATTTT. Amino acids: CASSLTSGDTDTQYF.

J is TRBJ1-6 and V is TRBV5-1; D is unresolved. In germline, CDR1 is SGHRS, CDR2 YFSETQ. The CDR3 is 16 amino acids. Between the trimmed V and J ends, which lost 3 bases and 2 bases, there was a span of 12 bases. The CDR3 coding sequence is TGCGCCAGCAGCTCCAAAGACGGCACCTATAATTCACCCCTCCACTTT. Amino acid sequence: CASSSKDGTYNSPLHF.

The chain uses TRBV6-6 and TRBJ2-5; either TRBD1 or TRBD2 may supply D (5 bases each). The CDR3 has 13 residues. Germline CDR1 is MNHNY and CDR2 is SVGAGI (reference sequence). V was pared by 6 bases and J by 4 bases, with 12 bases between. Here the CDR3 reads CASSGTGTETQYF. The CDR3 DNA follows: TGTGCCAGCAGCGGGACCGGTACAGAGACCCAGTACTTC.

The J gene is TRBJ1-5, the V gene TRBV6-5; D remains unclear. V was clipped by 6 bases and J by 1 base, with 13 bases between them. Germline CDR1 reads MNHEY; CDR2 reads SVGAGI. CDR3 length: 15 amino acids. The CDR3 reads CASSHGRHSNQPQHF. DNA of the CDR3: TGTGCCAGCAGCCACGGGCGTCACAGCAATCAGCCCCAGCATTTT.

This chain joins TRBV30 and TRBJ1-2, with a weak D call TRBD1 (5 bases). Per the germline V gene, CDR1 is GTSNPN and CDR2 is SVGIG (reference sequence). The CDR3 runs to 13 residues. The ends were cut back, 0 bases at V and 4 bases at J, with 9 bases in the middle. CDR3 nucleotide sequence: TGTGCCTGGAGTGTACAGGCAGGCTATGGCTACACCTTC. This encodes CAWSVQAGYGYTF.

For the CDR3, the DNA is TGTGCCAGCAGCCGGCCGGAAGAGACCCAGTACTTC. It codes for CASSRPEETQYF. The genes are TRBV7-2 and TRBJ2-5, with D unclear. Germline V gene lookup returns CDR1 SGHTA and CDR2 FQGNSA. V was pared by 5 bases and J by 3 bases, with 7 bases between. The CDR3 runs to 12 residues.

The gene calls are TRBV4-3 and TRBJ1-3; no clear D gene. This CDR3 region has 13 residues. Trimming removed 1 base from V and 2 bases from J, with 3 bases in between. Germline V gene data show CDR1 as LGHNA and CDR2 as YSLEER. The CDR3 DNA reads TGCGCCAGCAGCCAAGGGACTGGAAACACCATATATTTT. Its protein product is CASSQGTGNTIYF.

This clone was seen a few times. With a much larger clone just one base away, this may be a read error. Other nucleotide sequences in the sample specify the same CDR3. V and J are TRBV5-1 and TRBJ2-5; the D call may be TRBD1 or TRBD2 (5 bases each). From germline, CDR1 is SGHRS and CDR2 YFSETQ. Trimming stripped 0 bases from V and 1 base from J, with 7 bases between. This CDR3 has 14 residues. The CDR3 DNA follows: TGCGCCAGCAGCTTGGTTGGGGGCCAAGAGACCCAGTACTTC. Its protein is CASSLVGGQETQYF. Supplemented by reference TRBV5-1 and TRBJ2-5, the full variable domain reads KAGVTQTPRYLIKTRGQQVTLSCSPISGHRSVSWYQQTPGQGLQFLFEYFSETQRNKGNFPGRFSGRQFSNSRSEMNVSTLELGDSALYLCASSLVGGQETQYFGPGTRLLVL.